The subject of this entry is one T cell receptor beta chain. Antigen: not known. The protocol was immunoSEQ multiplex PCR, while the TCRdb copy is restricted to in-frame clones and leaves out a portion. This table has roughly 34,000 clones, around two thirds appearing once. The data are from a study of vaccination effects on CD4 cells after COVID-19. Study results and limitations: Convalescent patients numbered few in the study; early post-infection timepoints were missing entirely.

Subsequent to 10 days of culture, CD4+ T cells were isolated. The authors replaced half the medium with IL-2 medium on days 3 and 7. The sequencing used CD4+ T cells from PBMCs cultured without peptide, collected before COVID-19 vaccination. The origin of this receptor is a human donor who received a COVID-19 vaccine.

CDR3 sequence (DNA): TGTGCCAGCAGATCCCGCTTGGGGGCAACTAATGAAAAACTGTTTTTT. Translated: CASRSRLGATNEKLFF. The chain recombines TRBV27 with TRBJ1-4; tentative D call: TRBD1 (5 bases). The CDR3 contains 16 residues. Per the germline V gene, CDR1 is MNHEY and CDR2 is SMNVEV (reference sequence). Trimming took 6 bases from V and 0 from J, leaving 14 bases between them.